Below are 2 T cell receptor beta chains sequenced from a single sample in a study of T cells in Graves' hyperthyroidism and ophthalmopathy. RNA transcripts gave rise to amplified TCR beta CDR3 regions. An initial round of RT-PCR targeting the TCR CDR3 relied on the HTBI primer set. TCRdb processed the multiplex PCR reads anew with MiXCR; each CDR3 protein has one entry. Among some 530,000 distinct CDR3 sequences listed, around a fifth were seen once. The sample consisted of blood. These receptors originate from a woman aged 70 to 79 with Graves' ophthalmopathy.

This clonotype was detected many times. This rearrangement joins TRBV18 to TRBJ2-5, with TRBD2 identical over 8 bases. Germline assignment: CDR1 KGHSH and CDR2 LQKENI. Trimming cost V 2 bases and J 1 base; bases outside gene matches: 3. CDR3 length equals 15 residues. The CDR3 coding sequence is TGTGCCAGCTCACCAACTAGCGGAACCCAAGAGACCCAGTACTTC. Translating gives CASSPTSGTQETQYF.

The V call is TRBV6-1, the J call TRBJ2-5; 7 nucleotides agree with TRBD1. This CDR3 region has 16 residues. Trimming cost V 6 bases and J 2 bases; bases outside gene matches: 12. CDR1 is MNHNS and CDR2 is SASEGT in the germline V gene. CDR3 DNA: TGTGCCAGCAGACAACTTCCCGGGACAGCTCAAGAGACCCAGTACTTC. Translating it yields CASRQLPGTAQETQYF.